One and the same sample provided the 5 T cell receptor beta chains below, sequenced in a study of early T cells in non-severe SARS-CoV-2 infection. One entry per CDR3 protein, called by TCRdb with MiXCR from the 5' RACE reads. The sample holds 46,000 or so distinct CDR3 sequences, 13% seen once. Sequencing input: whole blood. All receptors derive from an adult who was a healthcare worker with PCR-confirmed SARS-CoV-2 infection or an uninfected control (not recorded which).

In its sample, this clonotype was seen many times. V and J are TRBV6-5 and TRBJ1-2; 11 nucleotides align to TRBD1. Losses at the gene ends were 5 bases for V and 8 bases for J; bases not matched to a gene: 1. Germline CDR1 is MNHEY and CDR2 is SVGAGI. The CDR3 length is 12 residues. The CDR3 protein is CASSRTGGGYTF. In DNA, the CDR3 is TGTGCCAGCAGTCGGACAGGGGGCGGCTACACCTTC.

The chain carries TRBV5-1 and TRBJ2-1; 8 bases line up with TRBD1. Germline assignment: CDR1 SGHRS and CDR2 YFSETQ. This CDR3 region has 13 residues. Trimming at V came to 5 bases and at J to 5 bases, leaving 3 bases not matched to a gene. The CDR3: CASRIQGDNEQFF. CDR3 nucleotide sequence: TGCGCCAGCAGAATACAGGGGGACAATGAGCAGTTCTTC.

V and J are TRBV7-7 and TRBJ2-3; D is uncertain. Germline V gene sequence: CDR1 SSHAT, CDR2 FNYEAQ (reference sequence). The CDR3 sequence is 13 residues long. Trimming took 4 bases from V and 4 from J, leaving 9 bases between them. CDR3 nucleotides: TGTGCCAGCAGCTCTACAGTGGCAGATACGCAGTATTTT. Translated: CASSSTVADTQYF.

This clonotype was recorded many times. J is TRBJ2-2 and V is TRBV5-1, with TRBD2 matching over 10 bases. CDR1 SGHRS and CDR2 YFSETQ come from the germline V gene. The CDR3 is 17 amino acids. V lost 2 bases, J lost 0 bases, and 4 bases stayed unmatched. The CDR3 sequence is CASSFPGLATNTGELFF. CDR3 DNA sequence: TGCGCCAGCAGCTTCCCGGGACTAGCGACGAACACCGGGGAGCTGTTTTTT.

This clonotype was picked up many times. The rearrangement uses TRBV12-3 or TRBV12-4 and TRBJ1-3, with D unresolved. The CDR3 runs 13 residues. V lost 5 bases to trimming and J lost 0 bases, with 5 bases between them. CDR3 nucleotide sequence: TGTGCCAGCAGTGGTTACTCTGGAAACACCATATATTTT. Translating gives CASSGYSGNTIYF.